A single sample is the source of the 15 T cell receptor beta chains below, sequenced in a study of T cell changes during pregnancy in multiple sclerosis. Some clones are missing from TCRdb's copy, which holds only in-frame ones; the method was immunoSEQ multiplex PCR. In the table there are about 73,000 clones, around nine tenths of which are singletons. The source was peripheral blood, collected in the second trimester of pregnancy. These receptors were collected from a female donor in good health, enrolled as a control in a pregnancy study.

The V and J genes are TRBV13 and TRBJ1-1; D gene unclear. The CDR3 is 13 residues long. V was shortened by 4 bases and J by 6 bases, with 12 bases between the two germline ends. Germline CDR1 PRHDT, CDR2 FYEKMQ (reference sequence). The CDR3 region is CASSSPLGPEAFF. DNA for the CDR3: TGTGCCAGCAGCTCTCCACTAGGTCCTGAAGCTTTCTTT.

This chain connects TRBV7-2 to TRBJ2-3; TRBD2 aligns across 14 bases. CDR1 is SGHTA, CDR2 FQGNSA, per germline. The J segment lost 3 bases and the V segment lost 5 bases, leaving 4 bases of the junction unmatched. CDR3 size: 16 residues. The CDR3 coding sequence is TGTGCCAGCAGCAGGTGGACTAGCGGGGGGACAGATACGCAGTATTTT. It specifies CASSRWTSGGTDTQYF.

V usage is TRBV6-4 and J usage is TRBJ1-2; tentative D call: TRBD1 (6 bases). The germline V and J ends were trimmed by 3 bases and 5 bases, with 10 bases remaining between them. Germline loops: CDR1 MRHNA, CDR2 SNTAGT. This CDR3 spans 13 amino acids. The CDR3 region has the DNA TGTGCCAGCAGTGAAGGGGGTTTTTATGGCTACACCTTC. Translated: CASSEGGFYGYTF.

V and J are TRBV5-1 and TRBJ1-3; 7 nucleotides match TRBD1. After removal of 2 bases from V and 0 bases from J, the junction contained 11 bases not matched to a gene. The CDR3 runs 18 residues. Germline V CDR1 and CDR2: SGHRS, YFSETQ. The CDR3 DNA reads as TGCGCCAGCAGCTTTGGGGGTACAGGGGCTGGCTCTGGAAACACCATATATTTT. Translation gives CASSFGGTGAGSGNTIYF.

The V gene is TRBV11-2, the J gene TRBJ1-2; D gene ambiguous. CDR1 and CDR2 (germline): SGHAT, FQNNGV. The CDR3 is made up of 13 amino acids. V lost 0 bases, J lost 2 bases, and 4 bases lay in between. The CDR3 sequence is CASSLDRNYGYTF. DNA of the CDR3: TGTGCCAGCAGCTTAGACCGGAACTATGGCTACACCTTC.

V gene TRBV7-2 combines with J gene TRBJ2-3; 7 positions agree with TRBD1. CDR3 length: 16 amino acids. V was clipped by 4 bases and J by 1 base; unmatched bases: 8. Germline-derived CDR1 and CDR2 are SGHTA and FQGNSA. CDR3 nucleotides: TGTGCCAGCAGCTCGGACAGGAGTGAGGGCACAGATACGCAGTATTTT. It translates to CASSSDRSEGTDTQYF.

This chain connects TRBV6-5 to TRBJ1-1, with D possibly TRBD1 on 5 matching bases. Germline CDR1 and CDR2: MNHEY and SVGAGI. There are 14 residues in the CDR3. V lost 0 bases and J lost 5, with 10 bases in between. In DNA, the CDR3 is TGTGCCAGCAGTTACTCAATAGGGGCGACTGAAGCTTTCTTT. This sequence encodes CASSYSIGATEAFF.

V and J are TRBV6-5 and TRBJ2-6; 9 bases match TRBD1. Germline V CDR1 and CDR2: MNHEY, SVGAGI. V dropped 5 bases and J dropped 2; count of bases not matched to a gene: 1. The CDR3 consists of 15 residues. Here the CDR3 reads CASSRDRAGANVLTF. The DNA of the CDR3 is TGTGCCAGCAGTCGGGACAGGGCTGGGGCCAACGTCCTGACTTTC.

This clone was found a few times. The J gene is TRBJ1-1, the V gene TRBV11-2; 7 nucleotides line up with TRBD1. The CDR3 is made up of 11 amino acids. From germline, CDR1 is SGHAT and CDR2 FQNNGV. The trim removed 5 bases at V and 11 bases at J, leaving 5 bases unmatched. The DNA of the CDR3 is TGTGCCAGCAGCCAGGGGGACCCTGCTTTCTTT. It yields the protein CASSQGDPAFF.

This rearrangement joins TRBV15 to TRBJ1-1; D not certain. The CDR3 is made up of 11 amino acids. V shed 8 bases and J shed 5 bases, with 9 bases lying between them. The germline CDR1 and CDR2 sequences are LNHNV and YYDKDF (reference sequence). CDR3 residues: CATQRETEAFF. The CDR3, as DNA: TGTGCCACCCAGAGGGAAACTGAAGCTTTCTTT.

In its sample, this clone was seen once. The CDR3 reads CASSPRGRNTGELFF. In nucleotides, the CDR3 is TGTGCCAGCTCACCCAGGGGGAGGAACACCGGGGAGCTGTTTTTT. The chain is built from TRBV18 and TRBJ2-2; TRBD1 agrees at 7 bases. J was trimmed by 1 base and V by 3 bases; bases with no gene match: 2. The CDR3 totals 15 residues. CDR1 and CDR2 from the germline V gene are KGHSH and LQKENI.

The CDR3 region has the DNA TGTGCCAGCAGCTTGTTCTGGCAGGGGGATCAGCCCCAGCATTTT. Translation: CASSLFWQGDQPQHF. The chain joins TRBV7-2 to TRBJ1-5; 7 bases are a match to TRBD1. The CDR3 spans 15 residues. Trimming removed 3 bases from V and 5 bases from J; junction bases left unmatched: 7. Germline V gene data show CDR1 as SGHTA and CDR2 as FQGNSA.

This clone was picked up a small number of times. The rearrangement uses TRBV7-2 and TRBJ2-3, with 7 bases matching TRBD1. Looked up from germline, CDR1 is SGHTA and CDR2 is FQGNSA. There are 15 residues in the CDR3. Trimming removed 5 bases from V and 2 bases from J; junction bases left unmatched: 7. The CDR3, as DNA: TGTGCCAGCAGCCTTAAGGGGGCCCTCACAGATACGCAGTATTTT. Encoded protein: CASSLKGALTDTQYF.

The J gene is TRBJ2-3, the V gene TRBV4-1, with 8 bases matching TRBD1. The CDR3 runs 16 residues. Germline V gene sequence: CDR1 MGHRA, CDR2 YSYEKL. J lost 1 base, V lost 2 bases, and 5 bases had no gene match. The CDR3 is CASSQFQGARTDTQYF. For the CDR3, the DNA is TGCGCCAGCAGCCAATTCCAGGGGGCTCGCACAGATACGCAGTATTTT.

V is TRBV7-6 and J is TRBJ1-2, with 7 bases that match TRBD1. J lost 6 bases, V lost 1 base, and 8 bases had no gene match. The CDR3 length is 15 residues. Germline V gene data show CDR1 as SGHVS and CDR2 as FNYEAQ. The CDR3 region is CASSLGPRDSHGYTF. The CDR3, as DNA: TGTGCCAGCAGCTTAGGGCCCCGGGACAGTCATGGCTACACCTTC.